This TCR beta chain was found in a study of blood T cell repertoires in COVID-19. Study details: Italy, Spain and the United States were the sources of the convalescent and acute COVID-19 samples. Sample material is recorded as cDNA or gDNA derived from T cells, B-cell-depleted T cells, or PBMCs.

The table came from immunoSEQ multiplex PCR; TCRdb's copy has only in-frame clones and leaves some out. Of more than 95,000 clones in the sample, 90% are singletons; the top ten hold about 1.8%. From germline, CDR1 is DFQATT and CDR2 SNEGSKA (reference sequence). This CDR3 contains 15 residues. V was shortened by 3 bases and J by 4 bases, with 16 bases between the two germline ends. The specimen was peripheral blood. The clonotype originates from a man aged 60-69 years with acute or convalescent COVID-19. The chain carries TRBV20-1 and TRBJ2-1; weak D call: TRBD2 (6 bases). CDR3 nucleotide sequence: TGCAGTGCTAGTAAGGGTACTAGCCTGTACAATGAGCAGTTCTTC. Translated, it gives CSASKGTSLYNEQFF.